Listed below are T cell receptor beta chains from one sample, sequenced in a study of blood T cell repertoires in COVID-19. Produced via immunoSEQ multiplex PCR; TCRdb's table is partial and in-frame only. The sample includes 80,000 to 100,000 clones, approximately 79% seen only once; the top ten take 3.5% to 4%. Sequenced input: peripheral blood. The receptor source for this set is a man between 70 and 80 years old with COVID-19, enrolled during active disease. Both conserved end residues are part of each CDR3. Fields, in order: D gene, clone size, V gene, J gene, CDR3 protein, CDR3 DNA. The D gene is left open where the match is weak. Where a row states a size, it is once, few, many or the class of an expanded clone; other rows omit it.

>TRBD2|.|TRBV7-8|TRBJ2-5
CASSLDGLAAGETQYF
TGTGCCAGCAGCTTAGATGGACTAGCGGCTGGAGAGACCCAGTACTTC
>TRBD1|.|TRBV5-1|TRBJ1-1
CASSSQTGGTEAFF
TGCGCCAGCAGCTCCCAGACAGGGGGCACTGAAGCTTTCTTT
>.|many|TRBV28|TRBJ1-1
CASSLEVTEAFF
TGTGCCAGCAGTTTAGAGGTCACTGAAGCTTTCTTT
>.|.|TRBV5-1|TRBJ1-5
CASSSTGSGQPQHF
TGCGCCAGCAGCTCTACAGGGTCGGGACAGCCCCAGCATTTT
>.|.|TRBV18|TRBJ1-1
CASSFDRYATEAFF
TGTGCCAGCTCATTCGACAGGTACGCGACTGAAGCTTTCTTT
>TRBD1|.|TRBV2|TRBJ1-1
CASCRTGGLNTEAFF
TGTGCCAGCTGCCGTACAGGGGGCTTGAACACTGAAGCTTTCTTT
>.|.|TRBV28|TRBJ1-3
CASSHGGSGNTIYF
TGTGCCAGCAGCCACGGGGGCTCTGGAAACACCATATATTTT
>.|.|TRBV9|TRBJ1-3
CASSAGTGLAGNTIYF
TGTGCCAGCAGCGCCGGGACGGGACTGGCTGGAAACACCATATATTTT
>.|many|TRBV6-2/TRBV6-3|TRBJ1-5
CASSGTQSNQPQHF
TGTGCCAGCAGCGGCACACAGAGCAATCAGCCCCAGCATTTT
>TRBD2|.|TRBV27|TRBJ2-3
CASSPGTSGSRTDTQYF
TGTGCCAGCAGTCCAGGGACTAGCGGAAGCAGAACAGATACGCAGTATTTT
>.|once|TRBV5-6|TRBJ2-1
CASSYGQEQFF
TGTGCCAGCAGCTATGGGCAGGAGCAGTTCTTC
>TRBD2|.|TRBV9|TRBJ2-7
CASSVGRNSGSYEQYF
TGTGCCAGCAGCGTAGGAAGGAATAGCGGGAGTTACGAGCAGTACTTC
>.|.|TRBV27|TRBJ1-4
CASRKNTADGGEKLFF
TGTGCCAGCAGGAAAAACACGGCGGACGGGGGTGAAAAACTGTTTTTT
>.|.|TRBV18|TRBJ2-7
CASSQQGYEQYF
TGTGCCAGCTCTCAACAGGGCTACGAGCAGTACTTC
>TRBD2|.|TRBV29-1|TRBJ2-5
CSVDSGRAQETQYF
TGCAGCGTTGATTCCGGGAGGGCCCAAGAGACCCAGTACTTC
>.|.|TRBV16|TRBJ2-7
CASRPTRSGNYEQYF
TGTGCCAGCAGACCCACTAGATCCGGGAACTACGAGCAGTACTTC
>TRBD2|.|TRBV7-2|TRBJ2-2
CASSLFAGGVTGELFF
TGTGCCAGCAGCTTATTTGCGGGAGGGGTAACCGGGGAGCTGTTTTTT
>TRBD2|.|TRBV3-1/TRBV3-2|TRBJ2-3
CASTESGGSTDTQYF
TGTGCCAGCACCGAGAGCGGGGGGAGCACAGATACGCAGTATTTT
>.|.|TRBV5-1|TRBJ2-2
CASSSNSGSTGELFF
TGCGCCAGCAGCTCAAACTCAGGGTCCACCGGGGAGCTGTTTTTT
>.|.|TRBV4-1|TRBJ1-1
CASSQLGNTEAFF
TGCGCCAGCAGCCAACTCGGGAACACTGAAGCTTTCTTT
>.|.|TRBV7-2|TRBJ2-1
CASRPPGRHEQFF
TGTGCCAGCAGGCCCCCTGGGAGACATGAGCAGTTCTTC
>TRBD2|.|TRBV19|TRBJ2-1
CASSIMRIAGEADNEQFF
TGTGCCAGTAGTATCATGAGGATAGCGGGAGAAGCAGACAATGAGCAGTTCTTC
>TRBD2|few|TRBV6-5|TRBJ2-2
CASSRGGTGELFF
TGTGCCAGCAGCCGGGGGGGCACCGGGGAGCTGTTTTTT
>TRBD1|.|TRBV19|TRBJ1-3
CASSRGNSGNTIYF
TGTGCCAGTAGCAGGGGGAACTCTGGAAACACCATATATTTT
>.|.|TRBV5-1|TRBJ2-5
CASSLEGGRIRETQYF
TGCGCCAGCAGCCTAGAAGGGGGACGGATAAGAGAGACCCAGTACTTC
>.|.|TRBV14|TRBJ1-1
CASSQAMNTEAFF
TGTGCCAGCAGCCAAGCCATGAACACTGAAGCTTTCTTT
>TRBD2|.|TRBV7-3|TRBJ2-1
CASSPRGTSGRFTSSYNEQFF
TGTGCCAGCAGCCCGCGGGGGACTAGCGGGAGGTTTACGAGCTCCTACAATGAGCAGTTCTTC
>.|.|TRBV7-9|TRBJ2-1
CASSPVYNEQFF
TGTGCCAGCAGCCCAGTATACAATGAGCAGTTCTTC
>.|few|TRBV25-1|TRBJ1-4
CASSDSGVGEKLFF
TGTGCCAGCAGTGACTCAGGGGTCGGTGAAAAACTGTTTTTT
>TRBD1|.|TRBV28|TRBJ2-1
CASSLRDSLGLSNEQFF
TGTGCCAGCAGTTTAAGGGACAGCCTTGGGCTTTCTAATGAGCAGTTCTTC
>.|.|TRBV15|TRBJ2-1
CATSRGGRGSYNEQFF
TGTGCCACCAGCAGAGGGGGCAGGGGTTCCTACAATGAGCAGTTCTTC
>TRBD1|.|TRBV10-3|TRBJ1-1
CATSGGTEAFF
TGTGCCACCTCAGGGGGCACTGAAGCTTTCTTT
>.|.|TRBV30|TRBJ2-2
CAWSPAGAGELFF
TGTGCCTGGTCCCCGGCCGGGGCCGGGGAGCTGTTTTTT
>.|.|TRBV19|TRBJ2-2
CASQRGGSGELFF
TGTGCCTCTCAAAGGGGTGGGTCCGGGGAGCTGTTTTTT
>TRBD2|.|TRBV7-9|TRBJ2-5
CASSQNGGEETQYF
TGTGCCAGCAGCCAAAATGGGGGGGAAGAGACCCAGTACTTC
>TRBD1|.|TRBV28|TRBJ2-3
CASRKDRLRASTDTQYF
TGTGCCAGCAGGAAGGACAGGCTCAGGGCTAGCACAGATACGCAGTATTTT
>TRBD2|once|TRBV5-5|TRBJ2-1
CASSRQLAGGPYNEQFF
TGTGCCAGCAGCCGTCAACTAGCGGGAGGGCCCTACAATGAGCAGTTCTTC
>.|.|TRBV6-5|TRBJ1-5
CASSPGQNSNQPQHF
TGTGCCAGCAGCCCCGGACAGAATAGCAATCAGCCCCAGCATTTT
>.|.|TRBV3-1/TRBV3-2|TRBJ2-7
CASSQDTYQRTYEQYF
TGTGCCAGCAGCCAAGATACGTATCAGCGGACCTACGAGCAGTACTTC
>TRBD1|once|TRBV11-2|TRBJ2-2
CASSFRDSFTGELFF
TGTGCCAGCAGCTTTAGGGACAGCTTCACCGGGGAGCTGTTTTTT
>.|.|TRBV4-3|TRBJ2-1
CASSQEGRTTYNEQFF
TGCGCCAGCAGCCAAGAGGGGCGGACGACTTACAATGAGCAGTTCTTC
>.|.|TRBV7-6|TRBJ2-2
CASSLLAHTGELFF
TGTGCCAGCAGCTTACTAGCGCACACCGGGGAGCTGTTTTTT
>.|many|TRBV7-8|TRBJ1-6
CASSFSATHNSPLHF
TGTGCCAGCAGCTTCTCTGCGACACATAATTCACCCCTCCACTTT
>TRBD2|.|TRBV6-2/TRBV6-3|TRBJ2-2
CASSPGLVSTGELFF
TGTGCCAGCAGTCCGGGACTAGTGTCCACCGGGGAGCTGTTTTTT
>.|.|TRBV6-6|TRBJ2-6
CASRPDITSGANVLTF
TGTGCCAGCAGACCCGACATTACCTCTGGGGCCAACGTCCTGACTTTC
>.|.|TRBV12-3/TRBV12-4|TRBJ1-1
CASSTLLNTEAFF
TGTGCCAGCAGTACATTGTTAAACACTGAAGCTTTCTTT
>TRBD2|.|TRBV2|TRBJ2-7
CASSERVAGTYEQYF
TGTGCCAGCAGTGAAAGAGTAGCGGGGACCTACGAGCAGTACTTC
>.|.|TRBV2|TRBJ1-3
CASSGGRGYSGNTIYF
TGTGCCAGCAGTGGGGGTAGGGGTTACTCTGGAAACACCATATATTTT
>.|few|TRBV20-1|TRBJ1-1
CSASTSANTEAFF
TGCAGTGCTAGTACCAGTGCTAACACTGAAGCTTTCTTT
>TRBD2|.|TRBV18|TRBJ2-3
CASSPPLAGTQYF
TGTGCCAGCTCACCCCCCCTAGCGGGTACCCAGTATTTT
>.|.|TRBV7-2|TRBJ1-5
CASSGVKDQPQHF
TGTGCCAGCAGCGGAGTGAAGGATCAGCCCCAGCATTTT